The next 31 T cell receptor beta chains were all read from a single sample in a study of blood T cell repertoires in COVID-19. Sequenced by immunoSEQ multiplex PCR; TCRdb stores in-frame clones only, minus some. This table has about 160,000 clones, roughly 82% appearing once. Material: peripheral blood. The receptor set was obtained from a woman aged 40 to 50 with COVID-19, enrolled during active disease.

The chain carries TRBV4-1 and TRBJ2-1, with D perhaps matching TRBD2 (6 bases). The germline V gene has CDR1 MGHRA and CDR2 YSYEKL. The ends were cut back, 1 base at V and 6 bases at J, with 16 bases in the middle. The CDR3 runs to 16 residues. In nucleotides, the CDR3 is TGCGCCAGCAGCCAAGCGTACGGGAGCATTCTCAATGAGCAGTTCTTC. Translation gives CASSQAYGSILNEQFF.

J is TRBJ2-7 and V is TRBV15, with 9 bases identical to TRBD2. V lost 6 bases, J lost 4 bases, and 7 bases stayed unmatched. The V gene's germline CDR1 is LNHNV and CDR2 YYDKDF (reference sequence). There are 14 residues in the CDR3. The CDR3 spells CATSQLAGTYEQYV. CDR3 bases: TGTGCCACCAGTCAGCTAGCGGGGACATACGAGCAGTACGTC.

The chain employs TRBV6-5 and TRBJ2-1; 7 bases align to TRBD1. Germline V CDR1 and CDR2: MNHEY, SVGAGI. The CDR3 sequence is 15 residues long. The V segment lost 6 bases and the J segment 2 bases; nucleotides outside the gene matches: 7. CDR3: CASSLDRQAYNEQFF. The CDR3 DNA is TGTGCCAGCAGCTTGGACAGGCAGGCCTACAATGAGCAGTTCTTC.

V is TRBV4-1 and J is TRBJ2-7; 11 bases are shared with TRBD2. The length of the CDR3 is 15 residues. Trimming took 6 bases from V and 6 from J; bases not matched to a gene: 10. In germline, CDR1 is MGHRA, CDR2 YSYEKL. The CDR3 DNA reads TGCGCCAGCAGGCCCACTACTAGCGGGAGCGGCGAGCAGTACTTC. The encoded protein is CASRPTTSGSGEQYF.

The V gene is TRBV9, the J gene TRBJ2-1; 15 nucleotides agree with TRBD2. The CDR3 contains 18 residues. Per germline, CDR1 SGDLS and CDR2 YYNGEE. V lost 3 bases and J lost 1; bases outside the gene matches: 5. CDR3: CASSGGLAGGGSYNEQFF. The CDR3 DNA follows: TGTGCCAGCAGCGGGGGACTAGCGGGAGGAGGGTCCTACAATGAGCAGTTCTTC.

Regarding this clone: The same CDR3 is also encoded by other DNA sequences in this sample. DNA of the CDR3: TGTGCCAGCAATCCGACAGGGTCAAATCAGCCCCAGCATTTT. It encodes CASNPTGSNQPQHF. The chain employs TRBV6-5 and TRBJ1-5; 7 bases align to TRBD1. Trimming took 7 bases from V and 4 from J; bases not matched to a gene: 7. The V gene's germline CDR1 is MNHEY and CDR2 SVGAGI. The CDR3 has 14 amino acids.

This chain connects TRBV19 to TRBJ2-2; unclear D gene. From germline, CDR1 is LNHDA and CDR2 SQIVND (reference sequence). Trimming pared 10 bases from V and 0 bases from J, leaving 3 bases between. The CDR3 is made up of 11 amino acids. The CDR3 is CATTNTGELFF. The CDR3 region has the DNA TGTGCCACTACGAACACCGGGGAGCTGTTTTTT.

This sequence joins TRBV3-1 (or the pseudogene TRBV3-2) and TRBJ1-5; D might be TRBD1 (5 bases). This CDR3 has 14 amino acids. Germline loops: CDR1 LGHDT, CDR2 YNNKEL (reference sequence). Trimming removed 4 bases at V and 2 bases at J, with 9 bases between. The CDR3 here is CASSPSGGNQPQHF. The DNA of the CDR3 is TGTGCCAGCAGCCCCTCGGGGGGCAATCAGCCCCAGCATTTT.

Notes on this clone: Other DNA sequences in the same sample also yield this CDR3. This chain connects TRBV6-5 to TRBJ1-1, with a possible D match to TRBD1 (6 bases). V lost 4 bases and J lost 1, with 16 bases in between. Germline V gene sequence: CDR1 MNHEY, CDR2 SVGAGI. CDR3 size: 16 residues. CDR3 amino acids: CASSLARGGGNTEAFF. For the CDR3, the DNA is TGTGCCAGCAGTTTAGCCCGGGGAGGGGGGAACACTGAAGCTTTCTTT.

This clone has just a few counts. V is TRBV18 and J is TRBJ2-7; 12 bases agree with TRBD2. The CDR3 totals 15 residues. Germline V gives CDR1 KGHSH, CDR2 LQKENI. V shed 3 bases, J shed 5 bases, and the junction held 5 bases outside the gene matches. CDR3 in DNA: TGTGCCAGCTCACCGACTAGCGGGAGTTTCAACGAGCAGTACTTC. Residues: CASSPTSGSFNEQYF.

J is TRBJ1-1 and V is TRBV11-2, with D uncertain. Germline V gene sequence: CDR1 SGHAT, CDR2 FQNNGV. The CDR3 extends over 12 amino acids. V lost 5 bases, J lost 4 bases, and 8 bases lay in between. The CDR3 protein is CASSPLGTEAFF. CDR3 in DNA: TGTGCCAGCAGCCCCCTAGGCACTGAAGCTTTCTTT. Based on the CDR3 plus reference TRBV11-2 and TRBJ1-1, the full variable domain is EAGVAQSPRYKIIEKRQSVAFWCNPISGHATLYWYQQILGQGPKLLIQFQNNGVVDDSQLPKDRFSAERLKGVDSTLKIQPAKLEDSAVYLCASSPLGTEAFFGQGTRLTVV.

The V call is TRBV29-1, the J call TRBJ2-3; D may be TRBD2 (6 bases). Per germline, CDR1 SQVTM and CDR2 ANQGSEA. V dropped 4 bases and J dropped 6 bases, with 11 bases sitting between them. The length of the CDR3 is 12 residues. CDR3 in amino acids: CSVVGGVDTQYF. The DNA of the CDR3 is TGCAGCGTTGTCGGGGGTGTGGATACGCAGTATTTT.

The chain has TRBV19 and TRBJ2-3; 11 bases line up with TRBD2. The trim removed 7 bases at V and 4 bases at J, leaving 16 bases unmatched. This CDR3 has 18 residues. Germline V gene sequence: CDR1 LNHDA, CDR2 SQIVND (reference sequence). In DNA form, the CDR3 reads TGTGCCAGTACCCGGGGGAGGGTAGCGGGGGGGCCCTCAGATACGCAGTATTTT. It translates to CASTRGRVAGGPSDTQYF.

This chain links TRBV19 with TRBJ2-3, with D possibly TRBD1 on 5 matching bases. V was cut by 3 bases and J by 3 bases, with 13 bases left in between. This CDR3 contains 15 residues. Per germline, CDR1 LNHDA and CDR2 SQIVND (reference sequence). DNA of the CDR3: TGTGCCAGTAGTATGGGGCCCCTTGGGACAGATACGCAGTATTTT. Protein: CASSMGPLGTDTQYF.

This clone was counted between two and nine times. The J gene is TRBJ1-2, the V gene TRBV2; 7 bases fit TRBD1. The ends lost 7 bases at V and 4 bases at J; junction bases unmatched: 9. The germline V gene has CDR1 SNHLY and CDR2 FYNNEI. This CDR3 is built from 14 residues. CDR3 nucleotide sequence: TGTGCCAGCAATCCACAGGGGATCCCCTATGGCTACACCTTC. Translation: CASNPQGIPYGYTF.

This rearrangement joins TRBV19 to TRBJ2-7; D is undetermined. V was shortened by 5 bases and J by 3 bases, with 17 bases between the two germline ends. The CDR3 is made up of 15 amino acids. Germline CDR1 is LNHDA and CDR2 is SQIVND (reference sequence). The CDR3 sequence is CASSYFPEPHYEQYV. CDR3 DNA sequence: TGTGCCAGTAGTTACTTTCCCGAGCCCCACTACGAGCAGTACGTC.

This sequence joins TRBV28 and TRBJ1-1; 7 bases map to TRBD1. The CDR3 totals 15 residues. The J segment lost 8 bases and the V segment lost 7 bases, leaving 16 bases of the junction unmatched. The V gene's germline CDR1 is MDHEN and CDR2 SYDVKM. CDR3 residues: CASNPIRQGFGEAFF. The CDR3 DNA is TGTGCCAGCAACCCGATCCGACAGGGTTTCGGGGAAGCTTTCTTT.

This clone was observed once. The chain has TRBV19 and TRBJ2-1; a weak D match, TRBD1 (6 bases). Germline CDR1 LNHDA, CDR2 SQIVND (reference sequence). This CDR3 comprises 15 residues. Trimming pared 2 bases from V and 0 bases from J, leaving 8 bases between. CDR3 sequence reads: CASSIWTVSYNEQFF. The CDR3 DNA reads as TGTGCCAGTAGTATATGGACAGTCTCCTACAATGAGCAGTTCTTC.

Here the CDR3 reads CAALGGTAYEQFF. Here the CDR3 DNA reads TGTGCCGCCCTAGGCGGGACAGCCTATGAGCAGTTCTTC. The gene calls are TRBV28 and TRBJ2-1; D might be TRBD1 (7 bases). This CDR3 spans 13 amino acids. From germline, CDR1 is MDHEN and CDR2 SYDVKM. Trimming removed 11 bases at V and 8 bases at J, with 19 bases between.

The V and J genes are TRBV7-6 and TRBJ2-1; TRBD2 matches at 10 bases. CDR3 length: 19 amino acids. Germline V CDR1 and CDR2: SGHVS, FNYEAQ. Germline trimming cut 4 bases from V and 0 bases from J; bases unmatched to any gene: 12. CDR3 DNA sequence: TGTGCCAGCAGCTCAACCTATAGCGGGGGGCCCAGCTCCTACAATGAGCAGTTCTTC. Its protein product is CASSSTYSGGPSSYNEQFF.

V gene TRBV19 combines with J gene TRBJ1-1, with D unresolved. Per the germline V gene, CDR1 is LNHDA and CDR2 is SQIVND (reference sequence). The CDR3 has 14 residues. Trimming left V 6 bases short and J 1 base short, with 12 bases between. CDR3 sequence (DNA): TGTGCCAGTAGCCTGGAGAGGAGGAACACTGAAGCTTTCTTT. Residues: CASSLERRNTEAFF.

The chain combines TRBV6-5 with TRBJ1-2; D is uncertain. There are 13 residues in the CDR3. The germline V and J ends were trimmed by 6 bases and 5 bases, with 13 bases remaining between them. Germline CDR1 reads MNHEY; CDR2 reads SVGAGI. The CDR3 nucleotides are TGTGCCAGCAGGGTCGCCGGTCGATATGGCTACACCTTC. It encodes CASRVAGRYGYTF.

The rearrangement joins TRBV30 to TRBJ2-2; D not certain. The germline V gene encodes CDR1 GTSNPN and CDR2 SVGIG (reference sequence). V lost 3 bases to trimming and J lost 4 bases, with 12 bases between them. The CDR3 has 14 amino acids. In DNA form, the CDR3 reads TGTGCCTGGAGATTCAGCGCAGTCACCGGGGAGCTGTTTTTT. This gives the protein CAWRFSAVTGELFF. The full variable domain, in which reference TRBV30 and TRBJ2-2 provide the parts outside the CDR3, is SQTIHQWPATLVQPVGSPLSLECTVEGTSNPNLYWYRQAAGRGLQLLFYSVGIGQISSEVPQNLSASRPQDRQFILSSKKLLLSDSGFYLCAWRFSAVTGELFFGEGSRLTVL.

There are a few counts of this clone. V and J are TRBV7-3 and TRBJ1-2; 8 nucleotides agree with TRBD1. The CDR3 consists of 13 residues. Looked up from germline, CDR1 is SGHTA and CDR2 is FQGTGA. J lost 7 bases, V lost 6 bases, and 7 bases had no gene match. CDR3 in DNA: TGTGCCAGCAGAGGACAGGGAAGTGGTGGCTACACCTTC. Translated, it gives CASRGQGSGGYTF.

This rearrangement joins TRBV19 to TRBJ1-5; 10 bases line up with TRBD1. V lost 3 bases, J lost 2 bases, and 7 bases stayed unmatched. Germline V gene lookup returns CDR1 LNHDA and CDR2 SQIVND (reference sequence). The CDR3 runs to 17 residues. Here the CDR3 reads CASSIDRGRIGNQPQHF. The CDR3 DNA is TGTGCCAGTAGTATTGACAGGGGGCGGATTGGCAATCAGCCCCAGCATTTT.

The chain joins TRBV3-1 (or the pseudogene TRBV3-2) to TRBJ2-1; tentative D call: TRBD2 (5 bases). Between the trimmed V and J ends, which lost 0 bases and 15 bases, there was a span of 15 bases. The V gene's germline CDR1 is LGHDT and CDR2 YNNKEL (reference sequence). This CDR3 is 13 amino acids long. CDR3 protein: CASSQDGRRAAFF. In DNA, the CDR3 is TGTGCCAGCAGCCAAGATGGGAGAAGGGCTGCGTTCTTC.

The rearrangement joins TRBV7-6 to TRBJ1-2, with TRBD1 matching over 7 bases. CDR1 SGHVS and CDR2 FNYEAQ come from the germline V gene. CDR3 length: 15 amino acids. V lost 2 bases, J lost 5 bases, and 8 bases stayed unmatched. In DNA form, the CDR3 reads TGTGCCAGCAGCTTACATCCGGACAGGAGGTATGGCTACACCTTC. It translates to CASSLHPDRRYGYTF.

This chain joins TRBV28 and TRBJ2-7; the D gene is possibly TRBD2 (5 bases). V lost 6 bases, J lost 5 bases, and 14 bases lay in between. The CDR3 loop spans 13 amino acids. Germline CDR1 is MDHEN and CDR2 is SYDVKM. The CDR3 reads CASSPGVENEQYF. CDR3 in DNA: TGTGCCAGCAGCCCCGGGGTCGAGAACGAGCAGTACTTC.

The CDR3 DNA reads TGTGCCAGCAGCTTTGCAAGCGGAGGCGAGCAGTACTTC. It is translated as CASSFASGGEQYF. This chain connects TRBV7-2 to TRBJ2-7; D may be TRBD2 (5 bases). Trimming removed 3 bases from V and 6 bases from J, with 12 bases in between. Germline loops: CDR1 SGHTA, CDR2 FQGNSA. The CDR3 extends over 13 amino acids.

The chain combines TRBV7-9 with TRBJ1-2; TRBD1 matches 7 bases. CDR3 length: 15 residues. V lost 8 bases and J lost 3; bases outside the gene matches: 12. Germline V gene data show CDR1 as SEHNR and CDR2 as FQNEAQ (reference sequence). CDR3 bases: TGTGCCAGCCGTCACCGACAGGGAAAAGACTATGGCTACACCTTC. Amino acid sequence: CASRHRQGKDYGYTF. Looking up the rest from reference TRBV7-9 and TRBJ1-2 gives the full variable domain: DTGVSQNPRHKITKRGQNVTFRCDPISEHNRLYWYRQTLGQGPEFLTYFQNEAQLEKSRLLSDRFSAERPKGSFSTLEIQRTEQGDSAMYLCASRHRQGKDYGYTFGSGTRLTVV.

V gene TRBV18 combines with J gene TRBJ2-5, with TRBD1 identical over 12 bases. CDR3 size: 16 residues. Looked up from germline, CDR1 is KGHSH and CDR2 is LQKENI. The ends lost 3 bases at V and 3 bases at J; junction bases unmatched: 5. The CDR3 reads CASSPGTGGLEETQYF. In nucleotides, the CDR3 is TGTGCCAGCTCACCTGGGACAGGGGGCCTGGAAGAGACCCAGTACTTC.